Below are 32 T cell receptor beta chains sequenced from a single sample in a study of cytomegalovirus exposure and HLA in healthy donors. The primer mix had 60 Vbeta and 13 Jbeta primers. Profiling relied on immunoSEQ multiplex PCR, and the TCRdb table lists in-frame clones only, not all of them. The sample has 60,000 to 90,000 clones, roughly 67% seen once. The sample taken for sequencing was PBMCs. These receptors were collected from a middle-aged man in good health and CMV-seropositive.

This clone occurred a few times. This chain uses TRBV28 with TRBJ1-2, with TRBD1 matching over 11 bases. Germline V gene data show CDR1 as MDHEN and CDR2 as SYDVKM. This CDR3 is 15 amino acids long. Trimming took 3 bases from V and 5 from J; bases not matched to a gene: 5. CDR3 nucleotides: TGTGCCAGCAGTTTCTCGGGACAGGGGGGTTATGGCTACACCTTC. This translates into CASSFSGQGGYGYTF.

This rearrangement joins TRBV5-6 to TRBJ1-2, with 7 bases lining up with TRBD1. The CDR3 runs 14 residues. Trimming cost V 1 base and J 3 bases; bases outside gene matches: 3. Per germline, CDR1 SGHDT and CDR2 YYEEEE. The CDR3 DNA reads as TGTGCCAGCAGCTTGCCCGGGACAGACTATGGCTACACCTTC. Its protein product is CASSLPGTDYGYTF.

The J gene is TRBJ2-7, the V gene TRBV7-3; 8 bases are a match to TRBD1. Germline CDR1 and CDR2: SGHTA and FQGTGA. V lost 5 bases to trimming and J lost 6 bases; unmatched junction nucleotides: 6. This CDR3 has 13 amino acids. CDR3 coding DNA: TGTGCCAGCAGCCCCTCAGGGGGCGCCGAGCAGTACTTC. Translation: CASSPSGGAEQYF.

V and J are TRBV9 and TRBJ2-5; TRBD2 matches 12 bases. Germline lookup yields CDR1 SGDLS and CDR2 YYNGEE. The CDR3 sequence is 15 residues long. J lost 1 base, V lost 3 bases, and 1 base had no gene match. The CDR3 is CASSGTSGAQETQYF. CDR3 DNA sequence: TGTGCCAGCAGCGGGACTAGCGGGGCCCAAGAGACCCAGTACTTC. Complete variable domain (other parts from reference TRBV9 and TRBJ2-5): DSGVTQTPKHLITATGQRVTLRCSPRSGDLSVYWYQQSLDQGLQFLIQYYNGEERAKGNILERFSAQQFPDLHSELNLSSLELGDSALYFCASSGTSGAQETQYFGPGTRLLVL.

This clone has only a few counts. The chain recombines TRBV28 with TRBJ2-1, with 7 bases fitting TRBD2. The CDR3 is made up of 16 amino acids. Trimming took 7 bases from V and 3 from J; bases not matched to a gene: 12. CDR1 and CDR2 from the germline V gene are MDHEN and SYDVKM. The DNA for the CDR3 is TGTGCCAGCACCCCCGGGAGGCAGTACGACTACAATGAGCAGTTCTTC. Its translation: CASTPGRQYDYNEQFF.

Only a few counts were recorded for this clone. The gene calls are TRBV4-2 and TRBJ1-1, with D unresolved. CDR3 length equals 12 residues. Germline V gene lookup returns CDR1 LGHNA and CDR2 YNFKEQ. V was cut by 0 bases and J by 7 bases, with 6 bases left in between. DNA of the CDR3: TGTGCCAGCAGCCAAGAGGGGAGTGAAGCTTTCTTT. Its translation: CASSQEGSEAFF.

This sequence joins TRBV14 and TRBJ2-5; 7 bases match TRBD2. V dropped 4 bases and J dropped 4; count of bases not matched to a gene: 6. Germline-derived CDR1 and CDR2 are SGHDN and FVKESK. The CDR3 is 14 residues long. The CDR3 reads CASSPRTRGETQYF. Written as DNA, the CDR3 is TGTGCCAGCAGCCCGAGGACTAGAGGAGAGACCCAGTACTTC.

The chain employs TRBV29-1 and TRBJ2-2, with 9 bases that match TRBD2. The J segment lost 4 bases and the V segment lost 5 bases, leaving 11 bases of the junction unmatched. This CDR3 contains 16 residues. Germline V CDR1 and CDR2: SQVTM, ANQGSEA. The CDR3 protein is CSVSKNSGSGTGELFF. The CDR3 bases are TGCAGCGTTTCAAAAAATAGCGGGAGCGGCACCGGGGAGCTGTTTTTT.

A few counts support this clone. This chain links TRBV6-1 with TRBJ1-5; TRBD1 aligns across 9 bases. The ends lost 6 bases at V and 3 bases at J; junction bases unmatched: 6. The CDR3 extends over 15 amino acids. The germline V gene has CDR1 MNHNS and CDR2 SASEGT. DNA for the CDR3: TGTGCCAGCAGAGCCGGGACAGGGTACAATCAGCCCCAGCATTTT. Amino acids: CASRAGTGYNQPQHF.

V gene TRBV7-2 combines with J gene TRBJ2-7, with D possibly TRBD1 on 6 matching bases. The CDR3 is 13 residues long. Germline V gives CDR1 SGHTA, CDR2 FQGNSA. Trimming removed 5 bases at V and 2 bases at J, with 10 bases between. The CDR3 bases are TGTGCCAGCAGCCCAACAGGGACCTACGAGCAGTACTTC. Its protein is CASSPTGTYEQYF.

The chain carries TRBV7-9 and TRBJ1-1; TRBD1 matches 7 bases. The junction had 6 bases not matched to a gene; V was cut back by 5 bases and J by 3 bases. The CDR3 contains 14 residues. Germline loops: CDR1 SEHNR, CDR2 FQNEAQ (reference sequence). In nucleotides, the CDR3 is TGTGCCAGCAGCCAGGGACAGATCTACACTGAAGCTTTCTTT. This codes for CASSQGQIYTEAFF.

The rearrangement joins TRBV2 to TRBJ1-1; D remains ambiguous. Germline assignment: CDR1 SNHLY and CDR2 FYNNEI. CDR3 length: 14 residues. The V end was cut by 5 bases, the J end by 3 bases, with 13 bases between. CDR3 amino acids: CASSWRLVDTEAFF. The CDR3 DNA sequence: TGTGCCAGCAGTTGGAGATTGGTAGACACTGAAGCTTTCTTT.

This rearrangement joins TRBV5-1 to TRBJ2-1; TRBD2 might be the D (6 bases). CDR1 is SGHRS, CDR2 YFSETQ, per germline. V gave up 2 bases and J gave up 3 bases, with 21 bases separating them. There are 18 residues in the CDR3. CDR3 protein: CASSFLASGVSNYNEQFF. The CDR3 nucleotides read TGCGCCAGCAGCTTCCTAGCATCGGGAGTCTCAAACTACAATGAGCAGTTCTTC. The full variable domain, its missing parts supplied by reference TRBV5-1 and TRBJ2-1, is KAGVTQTPRYLIKTRGQQVTLSCSPISGHRSVSWYQQTPGQGLQFLFEYFSETQRNKGNFPGRFSGRQFSNSRSEMNVSTLELGDSALYLCASSFLASGVSNYNEQFFGPGTRLTVL.

J is TRBJ2-1 and V is TRBV5-1; TRBD2 aligns across 8 bases. V lost 0 bases and J lost 6; bases outside the gene matches: 5. The CDR3 is 15 residues long. Germline lookup yields CDR1 SGHRS and CDR2 YFSETQ. CDR3 sequence (DNA): TGCGCCAGCAGCTTGGTAGAGGCGGGAGGCAATGAGCAGTTCTTC. Encoded protein: CASSLVEAGGNEQFF. The whole variable domain, remainder taken from reference TRBV5-1 and TRBJ2-1, is KAGVTQTPRYLIKTRGQQVTLSCSPISGHRSVSWYQQTPGQGLQFLFEYFSETQRNKGNFPGRFSGRQFSNSRSEMNVSTLELGDSALYLCASSLVEAGGNEQFFGPGTRLTVL.

The chain has TRBV18 and TRBJ2-7; perhaps TRBD2 as D (5 bases). V lost 3 bases to trimming and J lost 3 bases, with 15 bases between them. The CDR3 covers 15 residues. In germline, CDR1 is KGHSH, CDR2 LQKENI. The CDR3 spells CASSPSDRAGYEQYF. The CDR3 bases are TGTGCCAGCTCACCTTCCGACCGGGCGGGCTACGAGCAGTACTTC.

The CDR3: CSVAISGSTYEQYF. CDR3 bases: TGCAGCGTTGCCATTAGCGGGTCTACCTACGAGCAGTACTTC. V is TRBV29-1 and J is TRBJ2-7; TRBD2 aligns across 7 bases. This CDR3 region has 14 residues. Germline assignment: CDR1 SQVTM and CDR2 ANQGSEA. Losses at the gene ends were 4 bases for V and 2 bases for J; bases not matched to a gene: 8.

J is TRBJ1-2 and V is TRBV2; D is perhaps TRBD1 (6 bases). V dropped 6 bases and J dropped 2 bases, with 10 bases sitting between them. CDR1 is SNHLY, CDR2 FYNNEI, per germline. This CDR3 comprises 13 residues. CDR3 sequence: CASRPQGNYGYTF. The CDR3 DNA is TGTGCCAGCAGGCCCCAGGGGAACTATGGCTACACCTTC.

The V and J genes are TRBV5-1 and TRBJ2-3; no reliable D call. From germline, CDR1 is SGHRS and CDR2 YFSETQ. The CDR3 consists of 13 residues. V was pared by 1 base and J by 3 bases, with 6 bases between. The chain's CDR3 is CASSLYVTDTQYF. CDR3 sequence (DNA): TGCGCCAGCAGCTTGTATGTAACAGATACGCAGTATTTT.

J is TRBJ2-5 and V is TRBV28; 7 positions match TRBD1. Germline loops: CDR1 MDHEN, CDR2 SYDVKM. The CDR3 contains 16 residues. With V trimmed by 8 bases and J by 5 bases, 17 bases remained unmatched. CDR3 sequence: CASRHRDSWTGETQYF. CDR3 DNA: TGTGCCAGCCGCCACCGGGACAGTTGGACTGGGGAGACCCAGTACTTC.

This rearrangement joins TRBV28 to TRBJ2-5, with 13 nucleotides matching TRBD2. The trim removed 3 bases at V and 4 bases at J, leaving 5 bases unmatched. The CDR3 totals 16 residues. From germline, CDR1 is MDHEN and CDR2 SYDVKM. This CDR3 reads CASSFGLAGDLETQYF. The CDR3 DNA reads TGTGCCAGCAGTTTCGGACTAGCGGGAGATTTAGAGACCCAGTACTTC.

The genes are TRBV18 and TRBJ2-5, with 7 bases identical to TRBD1. CDR1 is KGHSH and CDR2 is LQKENI in the germline V gene. With 2 bases clipped from V and 1 base from J, the junction kept 10 bases outside the gene matches. This CDR3 is 17 amino acids long. For the CDR3, the DNA is TGTGCCAGCTCACCAGGGACAGCGACCCTACTCCAAGAGACCCAGTACTTC. Protein: CASSPGTATLLQETQYF.

The table lists this clone with a few counts. The chain employs TRBV4-3 and TRBJ1-1; maybe TRBD1 (5 bases). CDR1 LGHNA and CDR2 YSLEER come from the germline V gene. This CDR3 has 15 amino acids. V was trimmed by 2 bases and J by 1 base, leaving 11 bases between them. CDR3 nucleotides: TGCGCCAGCAGCCAACACCCCCAGGGGAACACTGAAGCTTTCTTT. It yields the protein CASSQHPQGNTEAFF.

This chain connects TRBV7-6 to TRBJ2-3; TRBD1 is a possible D gene (6 bases). V was trimmed by 0 bases and J by 1 base, leaving 8 bases between them. This CDR3 contains 15 residues. Germline V gene lookup returns CDR1 SGHVS and CDR2 FNYEAQ. Here the CDR3 DNA reads TGTGCCAGCAGCTTAGCTGGGGGCCGCACAGATACGCAGTATTTT. Encoded protein: CASSLAGGRTDTQYF.

The chain recombines TRBV6-5 with TRBJ1-2; TRBD1 matches at 9 bases. V trimming: 2 bases; J trimming: 3 bases; junction bases outside the gene matches: 4. The CDR3 is made up of 15 amino acids. The germline V gene encodes CDR1 MNHEY and CDR2 SVGAGI. In DNA, the CDR3 is TGTGCCAGCAGTTACCGGACAGGGGATCACTATGGCTACACCTTC. Its translation is CASSYRTGDHYGYTF.

This clone was seen just once. The CDR3 sequence is CASSSPLTSYGYTF. CDR3 DNA sequence: TGTGCCAGCAGTTCCCCACTAACCAGCTATGGCTACACCTTC. The chain combines TRBV27 with TRBJ1-2, with D unresolved. The CDR3 length is 14 residues. V was clipped by 4 bases and J by 4 bases, with 13 bases between them. Germline CDR1 reads MNHEY; CDR2 reads SMNVEV (reference sequence).

The rearrangement joins TRBV7-8 to TRBJ1-4, with D possibly matching TRBD1 (6 bases). Germline values: CDR1 SGHVS, CDR2 FQNEAQ. V was pared by 0 bases and J by 7 bases, with 12 bases between. The CDR3 covers 15 residues. The CDR3 loop reads CASSLAYRESEKLFF. DNA of the CDR3: TGTGCCAGCAGCTTAGCGTACAGGGAGTCTGAAAAACTGTTTTTT.

This chain uses TRBV30 with TRBJ1-1, with D unclear. Deletions cut 0 bases from V and 9 bases from J, with 11 bases between. This CDR3 comprises 12 residues. Germline V gene lookup returns CDR1 GTSNPN and CDR2 SVGIG (reference sequence). CDR3 sequence: CAWSVISTKAFF. The CDR3 DNA sequence: TGTGCCTGGAGTGTCATTAGCACCAAAGCTTTCTTT.

This clone was found a few times. The chain recombines TRBV5-5 with TRBJ2-3; D may be TRBD2 (6 bases). This CDR3 has 12 residues. Per the germline V gene, CDR1 is SGHKS and CDR2 is YYEKEE (reference sequence). The V gene lost 5 bases and the J gene lost 5 bases, with 9 bases spanning the gap. CDR3 nucleotides: TGTGCCAGCAGATTCGGGGGAGATACGCAGTATTTT. As protein: CASRFGGDTQYF.

V usage is TRBV7-9 and J usage is TRBJ2-7; D is ambiguous. There are 12 residues in the CDR3. Trimming removed 6 bases at V and 3 bases at J, with 9 bases between. CDR1 and CDR2 from the germline V gene are SEHNR and FQNEAQ (reference sequence). As DNA, the CDR3 is TGTGCCAGCAGTGATGGGCACTACGAGCAGTACTTC. The encoded protein is CASSDGHYEQYF.

The chain joins TRBV27 to TRBJ2-7; D is possibly TRBD1 (5 bases). V was cut by 6 bases and J by 6 bases, with 15 bases left in between. Germline V gene lookup returns CDR1 MNHEY and CDR2 SMNVEV (reference sequence). There are 13 residues in the CDR3. The CDR3 sequence: CASSQPDTGEQYF. In DNA, the CDR3 is TGTGCCAGCAGCCAGCCGGACACTGGCGAGCAGTACTTC.

This sequence joins TRBV6-5 and TRBJ1-5; D perhaps matches TRBD1 (6 bases). There are 12 residues in the CDR3. V was trimmed by 8 bases and J by 4 bases, leaving 9 bases between them. Germline V gives CDR1 MNHEY, CDR2 SVGAGI. This CDR3 is CASGGVNQPQHF. The DNA for the CDR3 is TGTGCCAGCGGGGGCGTTAATCAGCCCCAGCATTTT.

This chain joins TRBV11-2 and TRBJ1-3; tentatively, D is TRBD1 (6 bases). Germline assignment: CDR1 SGHAT and CDR2 FQNNGV. CDR3 length equals 15 residues. V lost 1 base and J lost 4, with 11 bases in between. CDR3 DNA: TGTGCCAGCAGCTTAGCGGGGGGGCCAGGAAACACCATATATTTT. Its translation is CASSLAGGPGNTIYF. The variable domain in full, with the rest retrieved from reference TRBV11-2 and TRBJ1-3, is EAGVAQSPRYKIIEKRQSVAFWCNPISGHATLYWYQQILGQGPKLLIQFQNNGVVDDSQLPKDRFSAERLKGVDSTLKIQPAKLEDSAVYLCASSLAGGPGNTIYFGEGSWLTVV.